This is a list of T cell receptor beta chains from one sample in a study of shared clonotypes between healthy human individuals. Assay used: immunoSEQ multiplex PCR; TCRdb lists only in-frame clones, some missing. Here the sample spans over 1.4 million clones, 96% being singletons. Input material: naive CD4+ T cells sorted from blood. All receptors come from a man younger than 45 in good health. CDR3s include the opening cysteine and the closing phenylalanine or tryptophan. The order of the fields is D gene, clone size, J gene, V gene, CDR3 DNA, CDR3 protein. A D gene is named only where the DNA matches it firmly. Size is stated for part of the rows, as once, few or many counts, or as a class when the clone is expanded.

TRBD2 | once | TRBJ2-1 | TRBV27 | TGTGCCAGCAGTTTAGGCGGGAGGAGAGAGTCCTACAATGAGCAGTTCTTC | CASSLGGRRESYNEQFF
. | . | TRBJ1-1 | TRBV27 | TGTGCCAGCAGTTTATCGGAGACGAACACTGAAGCTTTCTTT | CASSLSETNTEAFF
TRBD1 | once | TRBJ1-2 | TRBV7-2 | TGTGCCAGCAGCTTAGCTCTGTCTTTGCGGGACAGCTATGGCTACACCTTC | CASSLALSLRDSYGYTF
. | . | TRBJ2-7 | TRBV6-1 | TGTGCCAGCAGTGAACTGCGGACCACCAGCTACGAGCAGTACTTC | CASSELRTTSYEQYF
. | . | TRBJ2-4 | TRBV5-4 | TGTGCCAGCAGCCGACAGGTTGGTGAAAGCATTCAGTACTTC | CASSRQVGESIQYF
. | . | TRBJ1-5 | TRBV5-6 | TGTGCCAGCAGCTTGGCCATGAGGGGGGATCAGCCCCAGCATTTT | CASSLAMRGDQPQHF
. | . | TRBJ2-1 | TRBV11-2 | TGTGCCAGCAGCTTACTGGGTCTGGCGTACAATGAGCAGTTCTTC | CASSLLGLAYNEQFF
. | . | TRBJ1-2 | TRBV28 | TGTGCCAGCGAGGCGGGGGGTGCCACAGGGACACAAAGCTTC | CASEAGGATGTQSF
. | . | TRBJ2-7 | TRBV7-2 | TGTGCCAGCAGCTTCTCCAGGGCGGGCTACGAGCAGTACTTC | CASSFSRAGYEQYF
. | once | TRBJ2-5 | TRBV9 | TGTGCCAGCAGCCCGGAGGGGGGAATGGGGGAGACCCAGTACTTC | CASSPEGGMGETQYF
TRBD2 | . | TRBJ2-5 | TRBV2 | TGTGCCAGCAGCCAAAGACGGGGGGTGGAGACCCAGTACTTC | CASSQRRGVETQYF
TRBD1 | . | TRBJ2-5 | TRBV5-6 | TGTGCCAGCAGCATACAGGGGGGAGAGACCCAGTACTTC | CASSIQGGETQYF
TRBD2 | . | TRBJ2-7 | TRBV2 | TGTGCCAGCAGTGAGGTTAGCGGGATCGGAAACTACGAGCAGTACTTC | CASSEVSGIGNYEQYF
. | . | TRBJ1-1 | TRBV4-2 | TGTGCCAGCAGCCAAGGGGCTGAAGCTTTCTTT | CASSQGAEAFF
TRBD2 | once | TRBJ2-7 | TRBV4-1 | TGCGCCAGCAGCCATCTAGCGGGAGGGCCCTCCGAGCAGTACTTC | CASSHLAGGPSEQYF
. | . | TRBJ2-5 | TRBV11-2 | TGTGCCAGCAGCGAGAACCAAGAGACCCAGTACTTC | CASSENQETQYF
. | . | TRBJ1-2 | TRBV5-1 | TGCGCCAGCAGCCCCGGGGGGGTTAACTATGGCTACACCTTC | CASSPGGVNYGYTF
. | . | TRBJ1-1 | TRBV11-2 | TGTGCCAGCAGCTTAGAATTTCCGGGGACTGAAGCTTTCTTT | CASSLEFPGTEAFF
TRBD2 | . | TRBJ2-3 | TRBV7-8 | TGTGCCAGCAGCTTTTCAGGTCTAGCGGATGGGGATACGCAGTATTTT | CASSFSGLADGDTQYF
. | . | TRBJ2-1 | TRBV28 | TGTGCCAGCAGTTTAACGCTGTACAATGAGCAGTTCTTC | CASSLTLYNEQFF
TRBD1 | . | TRBJ1-2 | TRBV28 | TGTGCCAGCAGTTTCCGGGACAGGACCCTTAACTATGGCTACACCTTC | CASSFRDRTLNYGYTF
. | . | TRBJ2-7 | TRBV4-3 | TGCGCCAGCAGCCAAGATGCACAGGGCAACTCCTACGAGCAGTACTTC | CASSQDAQGNSYEQYF
. | . | TRBJ2-4 | TRBV6-5 | TGTGCCAGCAGTTTAGGGGGTTCTGTGACCAAAAACATTCAGTACTTC | CASSLGGSVTKNIQYF
. | once | TRBJ2-1 | TRBV30 | TGTGCCTGGAGTCAAAACGCGGGTGGTGAGCAGTTCTTC | CAWSQNAGGEQFF
. | . | TRBJ1-5 | TRBV7-2 | TGTGCCAGCAGCTTGTGGATAGGCAATCAGCCCCAGCATTTT | CASSLWIGNQPQHF
. | once | TRBJ2-5 | TRBV4-1 | TGCGCCAGCAGCCAATTAGGACTAGGGGGGGAGACCCAGTACTTC | CASSQLGLGGETQYF
. | . | TRBJ1-1 | TRBV10-3 | TGTGCCATCAGTGAGTCGCTTAGGGGGGCGGACACTGAAGCTTTCTTT | CAISESLRGADTEAFF
TRBD2 | . | TRBJ2-3 | TRBV7-3 | TGTGCCAGCAGCACAGGGACTAGCGGGAGTTCAGATACGCAGTATTTT | CASSTGTSGSSDTQYF
TRBD2 | . | TRBJ2-7 | TRBV5-4 | TGTGCCAGCAGCTTGGTCGGGACTACCTCCTACGAGCAGTACTTC | CASSLVGTTSYEQYF
. | . | TRBJ2-1 | TRBV18 | TGTGCCAGCTCACCACCGTACAGTATGTCAGGTGAGCAGTTCTTC | CASSPPYSMSGEQFF
. | . | TRBJ2-7 | TRBV7-7 | TGTGCTAGCAGCCCAAAACATTCTCGCTACGAGCAGTACTTC | CASSPKHSRYEQYF
TRBD2 | . | TRBJ2-3 | TRBV5-1 | TGCGCCAGCAGCAGAAGCGGGAGAAACACAGATACGCAGTATTTT | CASSRSGRNTDTQYF
. | once | TRBJ2-2 | TRBV11-3 | TGTGCCAGCAGCCCCCCCGGGACAACGAACACCGGGGAGCTGTTTTTT | CASSPPGTTNTGELFF
TRBD2 | . | TRBJ2-3 | TRBV5-1 | TGCGCCAGCAGCTTGGCGACTAGCGGACCCGTGCTGTATTTT | CASSLATSGPVLYF
. | once | TRBJ2-1 | TRBV9 | TGTGCCAGCAGCATTACCGGGGCCACAGATCTAGAGCAGTTCTTC | CASSITGATDLEQFF
. | . | TRBJ2-6 | TRBV5-1 | TGCGCCAGCAGCTTCGGACTGGGCTTGACGAGCTCTGGGGCCAACGTCCTGACTTTC | CASSFGLGLTSSGANVLTF
TRBD2 | . | TRBJ2-5 | TRBV15 | TGTGCCACCAGCCCTCTCTCCTTCGGGACTAGCGGCCAAGAGACCCAGTACTTC | CATSPLSFGTSGQETQYF
. | . | TRBJ1-5 | TRBV9 | TGTGCCAGCAGCGCAGGGAACAGGGCAGGGCAGCCCCAGCATTTT | CASSAGNRAGQPQHF
. | . | TRBJ1-2 | TRBV11-2 | TGTGCCAGCAGCCGAGTGGTCCGCGGCCCCGGAGCCGGCTATGGCTACACCTTC | CASSRVVRGPGAGYGYTF
. | once | TRBJ2-7 | TRBV10-3 | TGTGCCATCAGTGAGAGGCAAGAGCAGTACTTC | CAISERQEQYF
TRBD1 | . | TRBJ2-1 | TRBV2 | TGTGCCAGCAGTGAATGGATTGGGACAGACTACAATGAGCAGTTCTTC | CASSEWIGTDYNEQFF
. | few | TRBJ1-2 | TRBV5-4 | TGTGCCAGCAGCTTTTCCCTAGCTAACTATGGCTACACCTTC | CASSFSLANYGYTF
. | . | TRBJ2-7 | TRBV7-2 | TGTGCCAGCAGCTTAGCGCCCCACGAGCAGTACTTC | CASSLAPHEQYF
. | . | TRBJ2-1 | TRBV5-1 | TGCGCCAGCAGCTTGGAGGGCGGGGTAGGGGAGCAGTTCTTC | CASSLEGGVGEQFF
TRBD2 | . | TRBJ2-1 | TRBV9 | TGTGCCAGCAGCGTAACCCTAGCGGGACCCCTACAGAATGAGCAGTTCTTC | CASSVTLAGPLQNEQFF